What follows is one T cell receptor beta chain and its context. Its antigen is not known. TCRdb's copy holds only in-frame clones and misses some; the assay was immunoSEQ multiplex PCR. The sample lists 65,000 to 80,000 clones, roughly 80% occurring once. The sample is drawn from a study of vaccination effects on CD4 cells after COVID-19. In the study overall: Participants received two doses of either the BNT162b2 or mRNA-1273 vaccine.

Isolation of CD4+ T cells took place after less than 12 days of culture. In the vaccine recipients, nucleocapsid antibodies were negative and there was no prior SARS-CoV-2 infection. Both day 3 and day 7 saw half the medium replaced with IL-2 medium. The germline V and J ends were trimmed by 3 bases and 1 base, with 19 bases remaining between them. CDR1 LNHDA and CDR2 SQIVND come from the germline V gene (reference sequence). The CDR3 length is 18 residues. The source of this sequence is a human donor who received a COVID-19 vaccine. The sample consisted of CD4+ T cells from PBMCs cultured without peptide, taken before COVID-19 vaccination. The chain is built from TRBV19 and TRBJ1-5, with a tentative D call TRBD1 (6 bases). The CDR3 sequence is CASSMKGVFLLSNQPQHF. The CDR3 region has the DNA TGTGCCAGTAGTATGAAGGGGGTCTTCCTTTTGAGCAATCAGCCCCAGCATTTT. Full variable domain (remainder filled in from reference TRBV19 and TRBJ1-5): DGGITQSPKYLFRKEGQNVTLSCEQNLNHDAMYWYRQDPGQGLRLIYYSQIVNDFQKGDIAEGYSVSREKKESFPLTVTSAQKNPTAFYLCASSMKGVFLLSNQPQHFGDGTRLSIL.